These T cell receptor beta chains were read from a single sample in a study of T cell responses to AZD1222 COVID-19 vaccine. Assay: immunoSEQ multiplex PCR; the TCRdb copy retains only in-frame clones and omits some. The sample yields about 150,000 clones, about 89% seen once. Sequenced here: peripheral blood, sampled on day 0 of AZD1222 vaccination. The receptors stem from an adult in good health. The CDR3 runs from the conserved cysteine through the conserved F or W.

13	TRBV18	TRBJ2-7	CASSPRTTYEQYF
15	TRBV28	TRBJ2-7	CASSSSGTGRLEQYF
17	TRBV9	TRBJ2-3	CASSVAGTSVSTDTQYF
14	TRBV6-2/TRBV6-3	TRBJ1-2	CASSYYRDLLRYTF
13	TRBV5-1	TRBJ1-1	CASSLNVNTEAFF
13	TRBV4-3	TRBJ2-7	CASSQGLSYEQYF
14	TRBV5-4	TRBJ1-1	CASTHGVVGTEAFF
14	TRBV5-1	TRBJ2-1	CASSPVTNYNEQFF
16	TRBV5-1	TRBJ1-4	CASSRGQGATNEKLFF
15	TRBV4-2	TRBJ2-1	CASSPQRSSYNEQFF
14	TRBV2	TRBJ2-7	CASSGVAGTIEQYF
15	TRBV5-1	TRBJ2-7	CASSLSGTPTDEQYF
12	TRBV29-1	TRBJ1-1	CSAEGIPTEAFF
18	TRBV5-3	TRBJ2-5	CARRYGQGRFGGQETQYF
16	TRBV4-2	TRBJ2-2	CASSQVSPSVTGELFF
16	TRBV6-6	TRBJ1-3	CASRFITGGPGNTIYF
15	TRBV6-5	TRBJ2-1	CASSTGTGAANEQFF
16	TRBV19	TRBJ2-1	CASSQSGLPSYNEQFF
16	TRBV9	TRBJ2-1	CASSSTTGTFSNEQFF
13	TRBV5-1	TRBJ1-2	CASSHGKRDGYTF
14	TRBV6-5	TRBJ2-4	CASSYGTGGNIQYF
15	TRBV2	TRBJ2-1	CASSASGRALNEQFF
13	TRBV18	TRBJ1-2	CASSVTGGDGYTF
16	TRBV7-9	TRBJ2-7	CASSSLKTGALYEQYF
17	TRBV5-1	TRBJ2-7	CASSLPGTSGSTDEQYF
18	TRBV11-2	TRBJ2-7	CASSAGTGPRRSKDEQYF
15	TRBV7-8	TRBJ1-4	CASSYGTGINEKLFF
13	TRBV5-4	TRBJ1-2	CASSLEQGGGYTF
15	TRBV9	TRBJ1-5	CASSVSTGDNQPQHF
12	TRBV12-3/TRBV12-4	TRBJ1-1	CASSGQRSEAFF
17	TRBV7-9	TRBJ1-1	CASSRRDQRTVNTEAFF
15	TRBV4-2	TRBJ2-2	CASSQVKLPGGELFF
12	TRBV19	TRBJ2-1	CASSIVSREQFF
13	TRBV19	TRBJ1-2	CASSIADRVGYTF
14	TRBV19	TRBJ2-5	CASSISPREGTQYF
14	TRBV5-1	TRBJ1-2	CASSLTDSSYGYTF
16	TRBV15	TRBJ2-5	CATSRGGGTRQETQYF
14	TRBV28	TRBJ1-1	CASFSPGGPNEAFF
14	TRBV2	TRBJ1-5	CASSEARGNQPQHF
15	TRBV7-2	TRBJ2-6	CASTSRRSGANVLTF
14	TRBV12-5	TRBJ2-1	CASGFGSGYNEQFF
13	TRBV10-3	TRBJ1-1	CAISSGGYTEAFF
16	TRBV28	TRBJ2-5	CASRPRGAGRDETQYF
15	TRBV28	TRBJ1-5	CASSPHSTGAGPQHF
12	TRBV5-8	TRBJ1-6	CASTGFNSPLHF
15	TRBV19	TRBJ2-5	CASSIEGAAQETQYF
14	TRBV10-3	TRBJ2-3	CAISEAGATDTQYF
16	TRBV5-1	TRBJ2-2	CASSLGGAGNTGELFF
13	TRBV24-1	TRBJ1-2	CATSDSRTGLNTF
19	TRBV11-3	TRBJ2-1	CASSLGPGLAGGPGNEQFF
14	TRBV7-2	TRBJ2-1	CASLAGSPYNEQFF
13	TRBV7-9	TRBJ2-5	CASSTDAGGTQYF
13	TRBV7-2	TRBJ2-7	CASKTPRSYEQYF
15	TRBV29-1	TRBJ2-1	CSVEDNPGTYNEQFF
16	TRBV18	TRBJ1-3	CASSPPARTSGNTIYF
15	TRBV14	TRBJ2-7	CASSNVAGISYEQYF
15	TRBV27	TRBJ1-2	CASSLRGVGSYGYTF